The rows below give T cell receptor beta chains drawn from one sample of a study of T cells in Graves' hyperthyroidism and ophthalmopathy. TCRdb processed the multiplex PCR reads anew with MiXCR; each CDR3 protein has one entry. The data hold around 300,000 distinct CDR3 sequences, with around 15% observed a single time. The sample consisted of blood. These receptors were taken from a woman aged 45-60 years with Graves' hyperthyroidism that later progressed to Graves' ophthalmopathy. Both conserved end residues are part of each CDR3. A D gene is named only where the DNA matches it firmly. Not all rows give a size; the values are once, few, many and, for expanded clones, a class.

TRBJ2-7 TRBV27 many - TGTGCCAGCAGTTTAAGGGGGGTGGTATACGAGCAGTACTTC CASSLRGVVYEQYF
TRBJ1-1 TRBV12-5 many TRBD1 TGTGCTAGTGGTTTGGCTAGGGACAGACAGGTCACTGCAATGAACACTGAAGCTTTCTTT CASGLARDRQVTAMNTEAFF
TRBJ2-5 TRBV4-1 few - TGCGCCAGCAGCCAAGGGGGGCGCGGGCCCCAAGAGACCCAGTACTTC CASSQGGRGPQETQYF
TRBJ2-3 TRBV7-2 - - TGTGCCAGCAGCTTAAGCCAATTCACAGATACGCAGTATTTT CASSLSQFTDTQYF
TRBJ1-1 TRBV5-4 few TRBD1 TGTGCCAGCAGCTTTGACAGGGGGAACACTGAAGCTTTCTTT CASSFDRGNTEAFF
TRBJ2-5 TRBV7-8 many - TGTGCCAGCAGCTTTACGGGACGCCGCGGGGAGACCCAGTACTTC CASSFTGRRGETQYF
TRBJ1-5 TRBV2 many TRBD1 TGTGCCTCTGGGACAGGGTTGAATCAGCCCCAGCATTTT CASGTGLNQPQHF
TRBJ2-2 TRBV3-1 many TRBD1 TGTGCCAGCGCCGGGGACAGGGGCGGAACCGGGGAGCTGTTTTTT CASAGDRGGTGELFF
TRBJ2-7 TRBV9 many TRBD2 TGTGCCAGCAGCGCCCCCGGGACTAGCCGCACCTACGAGCAGTACTTC CASSAPGTSRTYEQYF
TRBJ2-7 TRBV10-2 many - TGCGCCAGCAGTGAGCCTCATAGGACCACCTACGAGCAGTACTTC CASSEPHRTTYEQYF
TRBJ2-7 TRBV20-1 few TRBD2 TGCAGTGCTATAATAGCGGGAGTCGGCGAGCAGTACTTC CSAIIAGVGEQYF
TRBJ2-1 TRBV19 - - TGTGCCAGTAGTGGGGGGACCGGGACTTACTACAATGAGCAGTTCTTC CASSGGTGTYYNEQFF
TRBJ2-7 TRBV28 many TRBD2 TGTGCCAGCAGTCCCCGGGGGGGGAGCTCCTACGAGCAGTACTTC CASSPRGGSSYEQYF
TRBJ1-3 TRBV30 many - TGTGCCTGGCAACAGGGTGGCTCTGGAAACACCATATATTTT CAWQQGGSGNTIYF
TRBJ2-5 TRBV30 many - TGTGCCTGGAGTGTACTTCGGGGGGAGACCCAGTACTTC CAWSVLRGETQYF
TRBJ2-1 TRBV6-2/TRBV6-3 many TRBD2 TGTGCCAGCAGTCGGGGGGACTCCTACAATGAGCAGTTCTTC CASSRGDSYNEQFF
TRBJ2-1 TRBV5-1 - - TGCGCCAGCAACTGGGGCTTCCAAGATGAGCAGTTCTTC CASNWGFQDEQFF
TRBJ1-2 TRBV5-1 many - TGCGCCAGCAGCTTTATTGGCAGTAGAGGCTACACCTTC CASSFIGSRGYTF
TRBJ2-3 TRBV10-3 many - TGTGCCATCAGTGAGGGGAATAGCCTGCCGAACACAGATACGCAGTATTTT CAISEGNSLPNTDTQYF
TRBJ2-2 TRBV6-1 many - TGTGCCACCCTCCGGACGGGGAACACCGGGGAGCTGTTTTTT CATLRTGNTGELFF
TRBJ2-2 TRBV6-5 many - TGTGCCAGCAGTTACGAAGCTACCGGGGAGCTGTTTTTT CASSYEATGELFF
TRBJ1-5 TRBV4-2 many - TGTGCCAGCAGCCAAGAGGGGGGCCAGGGTGGTCAGCCCCAGCATTTT CASSQEGGQGGQPQHF
TRBJ1-2 TRBV20-1 - - TGCAGTGCTAGCCCTCTAGGAGCGGGAGGGGGGCAGGGCTACACCTTC CSASPLGAGGGQGYTF
TRBJ2-4 TRBV2 many - TGTGCCAGCAGCGTAGGCCCCAGGGTTCTAGCCAAAAACATTCAGTACTTC CASSVGPRVLAKNIQYF
TRBJ1-1 TRBV9 many TRBD1 TGTGCCAGCAGCGTGCAGGGGGACGAAGCTTTCTTT CASSVQGDEAFF
TRBJ2-1 TRBV18 many - TGTGCCAGCTCACCAGGCCATTCGGGCAATGAGCAGTTCTTC CASSPGHSGNEQFF
TRBJ1-4 TRBV9 many - TGTGCCAGCAGCGTAAGCGGACGGAAGAATGAAAAACTGTTTTTT CASSVSGRKNEKLFF
TRBJ2-1 TRBV4-1 few - TGCGCCAGCAGCCAAGACCCAGGGGCAGATGAGCAGTTCTTC CASSQDPGADEQFF
TRBJ1-2 TRBV7-9 few TRBD1 TGTGCCAGCAGCCCTCCCCGGACAGGGCCTAACTATGGCTACACCTTC CASSPPRTGPNYGYTF
TRBJ2-4 TRBV11-2 few TRBD1 TGTGCCAGCAGCCCAGGGGGCACCAAAAACATTCAGTACTTC CASSPGGTKNIQYF
TRBJ2-1 TRBV6-1 few - TGTGCCAGCAGCCCTGACAGGCCAACCTACAATGAGCAGTTCTTC CASSPDRPTYNEQFF
TRBJ1-2 TRBV28 many - TGTGCCAGCAGTTACACGATCCTGCGGGGCTACACCTTC CASSYTILRGYTF
TRBJ2-5 TRBV6-1 many - TGTGCCAGCAGCGGGGGAATCCTAGAGACCCAGTACTTC CASSGGILETQYF
TRBJ1-4 TRBV12-3/TRBV12-4 many - TGTGCCAGCACTGCCTGGGGGGGGTACGAGGATAATGAAAAACTGTTTTTT CASTAWGGYEDNEKLFF
TRBJ2-1 TRBV10-3 - - TGTGCCATCAGTGAGCCCCTGGCAGGGAACTCCTACAATGAGCAGTTCTTC CAISEPLAGNSYNEQFF
TRBJ2-7 TRBV3-1 many - TGTGCCAGCAGCCACACCCAGGAGTGGGACGAGCAGTACTTC CASSHTQEWDEQYF
TRBJ2-2 TRBV5-6 - TRBD2 TGTGCCAGCAGCCAACTAGCGCAGCATAGCGGGGAGCTGTTTTTT CASSQLAQHSGELFF
TRBJ2-1 TRBV7-9 few TRBD2 TGTGCCAGCAGCTACCTGGCTAGCGGCCCCTCCAGGTTCTTC CASSYLASGPSRFF
TRBJ2-7 TRBV20-1 many - TGCAGTGCTAGAGATTCTGGGAGTCTCTCCTACGAGCAGTACTTC CSARDSGSLSYEQYF
TRBJ1-5 TRBV20-1 few TRBD1 TGCAGTGCCCTGACAGGGAGTAGCAATCAGCCCCAGCATTTT CSALTGSSNQPQHF
TRBJ2-5 TRBV5-1 many - TGCGCCAGCTCGGGACTTGAAGAGACCCAGTACTTC CASSGLEETQYF
TRBJ1-5 TRBV20-1 many TRBD1 TGCAGTGCTAGGGGACAGGATAGATTAGGTAGCAATCAGCCCCAGCATTTT CSARGQDRLGSNQPQHF
TRBJ1-4 TRBV5-6 few - TGTGCCAGCACCGCGGCAGGGGAGGAAGAAAAACTGTTTTTT CASTAAGEEEKLFF
TRBJ2-2 TRBV7-8 - TRBD2 TGTGCCAGCAGCCAAGCGGGAGGGGCGACCGGGGAGCTGTTTTTT CASSQAGGATGELFF
TRBJ2-1 TRBV4-1 - - TGCGCCAGCCTGACACCTATCTCCTACAATGAGCAGTTCTTC CASLTPISYNEQFF
TRBJ1-3 TRBV28 - TRBD1 TGTGCCAGCAGTCGACAGGGTATGGAAAACACCATATATTTT CASSRQGMENTIYF
TRBJ1-4 TRBV9 - - TGTGCCAGCAGCGCCGCGTCCGGTAATAATGAAAAACTGTTTTTT CASSAASGNNEKLFF
TRBJ1-5 TRBV11-3 many - TGTGCCAGCAGCTTAAAACAGAATCAGCCCCAGCATTTT CASSLKQNQPQHF
TRBJ1-2 TRBV20-1 many - TGCAGTGCTAGAGATCGGGGGGGCTATGGCTACACCTTC CSARDRGGYGYTF
TRBJ2-7 TRBV5-1 many - TGCGCCAGCAGCTTGGCCAGCAGTGGTGGGGCGCCTTACGAGCAGTACTTC CASSLASSGGAPYEQYF
TRBJ2-1 TRBV20-1 many TRBD2 TGCAGTGCTAGGGGGCTCCTAGCGGGAGAATACAATGAGCAGTTCTTC CSARGLLAGEYNEQFF
TRBJ2-2 TRBV18 few TRBD2 TGTGCCAGCTCACCATTCAGAGGGCGGGAGAGGTACACCGGGGAGCTGTTTTTT CASSPFRGRERYTGELFF
TRBJ2-1 TRBV20-1 few - TGCAGTGCCCCAGGGGCTCCGTACAATGAGCAGTTCTTC CSAPGAPYNEQFF
TRBJ2-5 TRBV5-1 few TRBD2 TGCGCCAGCAGCTTGGGACTAGCGGGAGAAGGTGGGGAGACCCAGTACTTC CASSLGLAGEGGETQYF